This T cell receptor beta chain was observed in a study of control samples from healthy donors and cancer patients. The CDR3 is 14 amino acids. The V gene lost 9 bases and the J gene lost 4 bases, with 16 bases spanning the gap. Germline values: CDR1 MDHEN, CDR2 SYDVKM. Produced via immunoSEQ multiplex PCR; TCRdb's table is partial and in-frame only. Among 55,000 to 75,000 clones listed, about 90% were seen once. This TCR was recovered from a woman aged 45 to 65 with head and neck cancer. This rearrangement joins TRBV28 to TRBJ1-5, with D perhaps TRBD1 (6 bases). The sample comprised PBMCs. The CDR3 loop reads CASEGGGRNQPQHF. In DNA form, the CDR3 reads TGTGCCAGTGAAGGAGGGGGGAGGAATCAGCCCCAGCATTTT.